A single count supports the clone carrying this T cell receptor beta chain. The data were taken from a study of OX40 agonist ivuxolimab in advanced cancers. Here immunoSEQ multiplex PCR was the method, and the copy in TCRdb shows in-frame clones only, minus some. The sample carries over 25,000 clones, around 90% recorded once. This receptor was identified in an adult with an advanced solid tumor such as melanoma, head and neck, liver or kidney cancer. The specimen was CD4+ or CD8+ T cells sorted from blood, collected in a trial of the OX40 agonist ivuxolimab.

CDR3 in amino acids: CASSHYRDGYTF. DNA of the CDR3: TGTGCCAGCAGTCACTACAGGGATGGCTACACCTTC. J is TRBJ1-2 and V is TRBV6-1; perhaps TRBD1 as D (6 bases). With 5 bases removed from V and 6 bases from J, the gap between germline ends came to 10 bases. This CDR3 region has 12 residues. CDR1 MNHNS and CDR2 SASEGT come from the germline V gene.